This T cell receptor (beta chain) comes out of a study of CD8 T cells in Susac syndrome. Findings and limits, study-wide: The study recognized that the number of individuals in its TCR sequencing and HLA analysis was relatively small. The total CD8+ repertoires contained around 15 Susac-specific public clones, and the CD8+ TEMRA repertoires contained 5 or 6. The greatest CD8+ clonal expansion in Susac occurred in TEMRA cells and in active patients.

An input of roughly 0.45 to 1 ug of RNA was subjected to reverse transcription using random hexamers. TCRdb used MiXCR to reprocess the immunoSEQ multiplex PCR reads, holding one entry per CDR3 protein. Among 95,000 to 150,000 distinct CDR3 sequences listed, about 94% were seen once. Trimming cost V 5 bases and J 8 bases, with 19 bases left between them. Germline V gene sequence: CDR1 SGHNT, CDR2 YYREEE (reference sequence). The CDR3 is made up of 14 amino acids. For this clonotype: Its target is not known.

Negative isolation was applied to CD8+ and CD4+ T cells, and FACS enrichment was applied to TEMRA cells. The sequencing input was CD8+ T cells from PBMCs. The chain combines TRBV5-4 with TRBJ1-1; a possible D gene is TRBD1 (5 bases). The receptor's source is a human donor with Susac syndrome. The CDR3, as DNA: TGTGCCAGCAGGGAGGAGACCACCACAGGAGAAGCTTTCTTT. Its translation: CASREETTTGEAFF.